These 8 T cell receptor beta chains were sequenced from one sample in a study of vaccination effects on CD4 cells after COVID-19 (dated by TCRdb to 2022 to 2024). Library preparation was by the immunoSEQ multiplex PCR assay. TCRdb mirrors the immuneACCESS table, restricted to in-frame sequences. Some clones are absent from its copies; in checked studies, under half trace to an unresolved V gene, and the reason for the others is unknown. The sample has tens of thousands of clones on record, 73% of them singletons. The ten most abundant clones make up roughly 1.2% of the sample. The ViraFEST assay stimulated PBMC with viral peptide pools and then used TCR sequencing to identify antigen-specific CD4+ T cell clonotypes by expansion. After more than 9 days of culture, CD4+ T cells were isolated with the EasySep CD4+ T cell isolation kit. Participants received two doses of either the BNT162b2 or the mRNA-1273 mRNA SARS-CoV-2 vaccine.

Their recognized antigens are unknown. The sample consisted of CD4+ T cells from PBMCs cultured with HCoV-229E spike peptides, taken after COVID-19 vaccination. This specimen's cell subset or site label, per the study, means: HCoV-229E spike overlapping peptide pool stimulation. The receptors originated from a human donor who received a COVID-19 vaccine.

The gene calls are TRBV5-1 and TRBJ1-4, with D unresolved. Germline-derived CDR1 and CDR2 are SGHRS and YFSETQ. Between the trimmed V and J ends, which lost 1 base and 5 bases, there was a span of 12 bases. This CDR3 has 15 residues. CDR3 sequence (DNA): TGCGCCAGCAGCTTGTCTGCGACGGGGAATGAAAAACTGTTTTTT. Amino acid sequence: CASSLSATGNEKLFF.

This chain joins TRBV5-6 and TRBJ2-3; TRBD1 is a possible D gene (6 bases). The CDR3 has 14 amino acids. Trimming stripped 5 bases from V and 1 base from J, with 11 bases between. Germline V gene data show CDR1 as SGHDT and CDR2 as YYEEEE. The CDR3 nucleotides are TGTGCCAGCAGGAACAGGGCTGGCACAGATACGCAGTATTTT. Protein product: CASRNRAGTDTQYF.

V is TRBV25-1 and J is TRBJ2-3, with 10 bases fitting TRBD2. The CDR3 has 17 amino acids. The germline CDR1 and CDR2 sequences are MGHDK and SYGVNS. V lost 6 bases to trimming and J lost 2 bases; unmatched junction nucleotides: 11. The CDR3 DNA sequence: TGTGCCAGCAGCCCCTCCGGGACTAGCGCGAACACAGATACGCAGTATTTT. It specifies CASSPSGTSANTDTQYF.

CDR3 bases: TGTGCCAGCAGCCAAGGAACAGGTAGCACAGATACGCAGTATTTT. Translated, it gives CASSQGTGSTDTQYF. The rearrangement uses TRBV3-1 (or the pseudogene TRBV3-2) and TRBJ2-3; weak D call: TRBD1 (5 bases). CDR3 size: 15 residues. The germline V and J ends were trimmed by 1 base and 0 bases, with 8 bases remaining between them. Per germline, CDR1 LGHDT and CDR2 YNNKEL (reference sequence).

The CDR3 DNA is TGTGCCTGGAGTGACGGGGGGTTAGCCAAAAACATTCAGTACTTC. It is translated as CAWSDGGLAKNIQYF. The chain recombines TRBV30 with TRBJ2-4, with 7 nucleotides matching TRBD2. CDR3 size: 15 residues. The V segment lost 1 base and the J segment 0 bases; nucleotides outside the gene matches: 3. CDR1 is GTSNPN, CDR2 SVGIG, per germline (reference sequence).

The chain employs TRBV6-5 and TRBJ2-7; no definite D call. V lost 3 bases to trimming and J lost 5 bases, with 11 bases between them. Germline V CDR1 and CDR2: MNHEY, SVGAGI. The CDR3 runs to 13 residues. CDR3 nucleotide sequence: TGTGCCAGCAGTTATCGCGCTGGGGACGAGCAGTACGTC. This codes for CASSYRAGDEQYV.

In this sample, this clone turned up once. The chain has TRBV6-5 and TRBJ1-1; D not certain. The CDR3 length is 14 residues. CDR1 and CDR2 (germline): MNHEY, SVGAGI. V lost 5 bases and J 5 bases, leaving 15 bases between the germline ends. The CDR3 is CASSTVNMGTEAFF. CDR3 sequence (DNA): TGTGCCAGCAGTACAGTAAACATGGGGACTGAAGCTTTCTTT.

This sequence joins TRBV4-1 and TRBJ2-7, with 7 bases fitting TRBD1. The trim removed 3 bases at V and 1 base at J, leaving 6 bases unmatched. The CDR3 is 15 residues long. Germline V gene lookup returns CDR1 MGHRA and CDR2 YSYEKL. DNA for the CDR3: TGCGCCAGCAGCCAGACTACAGGGGCGTCCTACGAGCAGTACGTC. As protein: CASSQTTGASYEQYV.